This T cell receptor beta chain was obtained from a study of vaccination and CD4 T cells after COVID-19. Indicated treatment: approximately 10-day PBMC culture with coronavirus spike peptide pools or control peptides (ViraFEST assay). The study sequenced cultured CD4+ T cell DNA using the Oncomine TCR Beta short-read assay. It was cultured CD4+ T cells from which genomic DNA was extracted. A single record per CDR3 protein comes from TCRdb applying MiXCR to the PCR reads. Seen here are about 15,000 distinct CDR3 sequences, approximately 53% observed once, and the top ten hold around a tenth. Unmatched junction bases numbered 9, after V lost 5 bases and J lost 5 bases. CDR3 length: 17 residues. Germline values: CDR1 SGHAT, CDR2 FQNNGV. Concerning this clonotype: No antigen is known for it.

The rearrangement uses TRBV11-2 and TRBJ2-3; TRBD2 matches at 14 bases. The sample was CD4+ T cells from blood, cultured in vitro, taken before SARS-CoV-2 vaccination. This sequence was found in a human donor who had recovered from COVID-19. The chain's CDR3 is CASSEGTSGSRIDTQYF. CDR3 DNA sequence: TGTGCCAGCAGCGAAGGGACTAGCGGGAGTCGGATAGATACGCAGTATTTT.